One sample yielded the 10 T cell receptor beta chains listed below, sequenced in a study of glioma-infiltrating T cells after dendritic cell vaccination. Assay: immunoSEQ multiplex PCR; the TCRdb copy retains only in-frame clones and omits some. The top ten hold approximately 5.9% of the sample, which has just over 95,000 clones, approximately 80% seen once. The sample was blood, taken before dendritic cell vaccination. Receptors originate from a human donor with glioblastoma.

V and J are TRBV6-1 and TRBJ1-2; 7 bases are shared with TRBD1. Looked up from germline, CDR1 is MNHNS and CDR2 is SASEGT. With 6 bases clipped from V and 6 bases from J, the junction kept 10 bases outside the gene matches. The CDR3 totals 14 residues. The CDR3 reads CASRPQATGDGYTF. For the CDR3, the DNA is TGTGCCAGCAGACCTCAGGCCACAGGGGATGGCTACACCTTC.

The chain combines TRBV27 with TRBJ2-1; 9 positions match TRBD1. V lost 5 bases and J lost 9; bases outside the gene matches: 8. CDR3 size: 14 residues. In germline, CDR1 is MNHEY, CDR2 SMNVEV (reference sequence). The CDR3 reads CASSAWDRASEQFF. In DNA form, the CDR3 reads TGTGCCAGCAGTGCTTGGGACAGGGCCTCTGAGCAGTTCTTC.

The CDR3 reads CASSELSTGLAGGQDTQYF. The CDR3 DNA sequence: TGTGCCAGCAGTGAATTGTCGACGGGCCTAGCGGGAGGCCAGGATACGCAGTATTTT. This sequence joins TRBV6-1 and TRBJ2-3, with 11 positions matching TRBD2. This CDR3 is 19 amino acids long. With V trimmed by 2 bases and J by 6 bases, 16 bases remained unmatched. Germline V gives CDR1 MNHNS, CDR2 SASEGT.

The rearrangement links TRBV2 to TRBJ1-4; perhaps TRBD1 as D (6 bases). In germline, CDR1 is SNHLY, CDR2 FYNNEI. The CDR3 runs to 13 residues. Trimming stripped 4 bases from V and 12 bases from J, with 15 bases between. The CDR3 sequence is CASSVVSNRELFF. As DNA, the CDR3 is TGTGCCAGCAGTGTCGTTAGCAACAGGGAACTGTTTTTT.

V usage is TRBV28 and J usage is TRBJ2-7, with 12 bases that match TRBD1. V shed 6 bases and J 5 bases; nucleotides not matched to a gene: 8. CDR1 is MDHEN and CDR2 is SYDVKM in the germline V gene. The length of the CDR3 is 15 residues. CDR3 in amino acids: CASSAGTGGQDEQYF. The CDR3 DNA follows: TGTGCCAGCAGCGCTGGGACAGGGGGCCAGGACGAGCAGTACTTC.

V is TRBV6-5 and J is TRBJ1-6, with D hard to call. V dropped 2 bases and J dropped 6 bases, with 5 bases sitting between them. Germline V gene sequence: CDR1 MNHEY, CDR2 SVGAGI. CDR3 length: 13 residues. The CDR3 loop is CASSYISNSPLHF. The CDR3 bases are TGTGCCAGCAGTTACATTAGTAATTCACCCCTCCACTTT.

This clone was counted a single time. DNA of the CDR3: TGTGCCAGCTCCTTGACAGGAAGCGCTGGCGAGCAGTACTTC. This codes for CASSLTGSAGEQYF. The chain links TRBV6-1 to TRBJ2-7; weak D call: TRBD1 (6 bases). Looked up from germline, CDR1 is MNHNS and CDR2 is SASEGT. V lost 8 bases and J 6 bases, leaving 20 bases between the germline ends. The CDR3 covers 14 residues.

The chain uses TRBV15 and TRBJ1-4; the D is unclear. CDR1 and CDR2 (germline): LNHNV, YYDKDF (reference sequence). CDR3 size: 14 residues. Between the trimmed V and J ends, which lost 0 bases and 6 bases, there was a span of 8 bases. The CDR3 region is CATSRDTGYEKLFF. DNA of the CDR3: TGTGCCACCAGCAGAGACACGGGTTATGAAAAACTGTTTTTT.

This clone was detected a few times. The chain uses TRBV5-1 and TRBJ1-1, with 8 positions matching TRBD1. The CDR3 extends over 14 amino acids. CDR1 is SGHRS and CDR2 is YFSETQ in the germline V gene. V dropped 2 bases and J dropped 6; count of bases not matched to a gene: 6. The CDR3 is CASSLAGGAAEAFF. The CDR3 DNA reads as TGCGCCAGCAGCTTAGCAGGGGGCGCGGCTGAAGCTTTCTTT.

This chain joins TRBV19 and TRBJ2-7, with D possibly being TRBD2 (5 bases). The CDR3 consists of 13 residues. Per germline, CDR1 LNHDA and CDR2 SQIVND (reference sequence). V lost 5 bases and J lost 3, with 11 bases in between. The CDR3 DNA follows: TGTGCCAGTAGTCGGGATTTCCTCTACGAGCAGTACTTC. As protein: CASSRDFLYEQYF.